This T cell receptor (beta chain) was recorded in a study of cytomegalovirus exposure and HLA in healthy donors. Study results and limitations: Sequencing had likely introduced a cluster of highly shared sequence variants as an artifact.

Primers included in the PCR were 60 Vbeta and 13 Jbeta primers. TCRdb keeps only in-frame clones here, not all; method: immunoSEQ multiplex PCR. The repertoire holds approximately 140,000 clones, with about 60% as singletons. Germline CDR1 reads MNHEY; CDR2 reads SVGAGI. The CDR3 is made up of 15 amino acids. V was clipped by 0 bases and J by 5 bases; unmatched bases: 0. Notes on this clone: Antigen specificity is unknown.

The chain couples TRBV6-5 to TRBJ2-1, with 11 nucleotides matching TRBD2. The TCR sequence derives from an older woman in good health and CMV-seropositive. The material sequenced was PBMCs. This CDR3 is CASSYSTSGNNEQFF. The CDR3, as DNA: TGTGCCAGCAGTTACTCGACTAGCGGGAACAATGAGCAGTTCTTC.